This is a list of T cell receptor beta chains from one sample in a study of brain T cells in children with intractable seizures. Repertoires were generated with immunoSEQ multiplex PCR, while TCRdb's copy carries only in-frame clones and drops some. The top ten hold about 6% of the sample, which has about 340,000 clones, 85% to 95% seen once. This material consisted of peripheral blood, taken 4 to 6 months after surgery. The receptors originated from a boy in the first two years of life with tuberous sclerosis and intractable seizures. The CDR3 runs from the conserved cysteine through the conserved F or W. The order of the fields is D gene, clone size, V gene, J gene, CDR3 DNA, CDR3 protein. The D gene is left open where the match is weak. Only some rows state a clone size, as once, few, many or a class for expanded clones.

>-|-|TRBV6-5|TRBJ2-1
TGTGCCACCCGGGGAGGCTCCTACAATGAGCAGTTCTTC
CATRGGSYNEQFF
>TRBD1|-|TRBV7-2|TRBJ1-2
TGTGCCAGCAGCGCCGACAGGGGTAGGGGTGGCTACACCTTC
CASSADRGRGGYTF
>-|-|TRBV6-4|TRBJ1-3
TGTGCCAGCAGTACAAGGGACGTTCCGCGGTCTGGAAACACCATATATTTT
CASSTRDVPRSGNTIYF
>TRBD2|-|TRBV6-5|TRBJ2-1
TGTGCCGTCAGCGCAGCGGGAGGGCGGGATGAGCAGTTCTTC
CAVSAAGGRDEQFF
>TRBD2|-|TRBV3-1/TRBV3-2|TRBJ2-5
TGTGCCAGCAGCCAATCTGCGGGGGTGCAAGAGACCCAGTACTTC
CASSQSAGVQETQYF
>-|-|TRBV10-3|TRBJ2-7
TGTGCCATCAGTGATGGGGGCGAGCAGTACTTC
CAISDGGEQYF
>-|-|TRBV25-1|TRBJ2-3
TGTGCCAGCAGGTCCGGGAAGGGGGGTGATACGCAGTATTTT
CASRSGKGGDTQYF
>TRBD1|-|TRBV30|TRBJ1-2
TGTGCCTGGCGGACAGGGCGGGTCTATGGCTACACCTTC
CAWRTGRVYGYTF
>-|-|TRBV10-2|TRBJ1-5
TGCGCCAGCTCGGGACGGGACACTTATAGCAATCAGCCCCAGCATTTT
CASSGRDTYSNQPQHF
>-|-|TRBV5-1|TRBJ1-2
TGCGCCAGCAGCTTGGAAGGCCAGCTTTATGGCTACACCTTC
CASSLEGQLYGYTF
>-|-|TRBV11-2|TRBJ2-5
TGTGCCAGCAGCTGGGGATCAAGGGCCGTGCAAGAGACCCAGTACTTC
CASSWGSRAVQETQYF
>TRBD1|-|TRBV7-9|TRBJ2-1
TGTGCCAGCAGCTCGGACAGGGTAGATACGTACTCCTACAATGAGCAGTTCTTC
CASSSDRVDTYSYNEQFF
>-|-|TRBV28|TRBJ1-3
TGTGCCAGCCGAAACTCTGGAAACACCATATATTTT
CASRNSGNTIYF
>-|-|TRBV5-8|TRBJ1-1
TGTGCCAGCAGCCCCTTCTCCTCCGTAGGTTTCTTT
CASSPFSSVGFF
>-|once|TRBV27|TRBJ1-2
TGTGCCAGCAGTTACTCCGGGGACTATGGCTACACCTTC
CASSYSGDYGYTF
>TRBD2|-|TRBV5-1|TRBJ2-3
TGCGCCAGCAGCCCGGGGGGGGGCACAGATACGCAGTATTTT
CASSPGGGTDTQYF
>TRBD1|once|TRBV6-5|TRBJ2-1
TGTGCCAGCAGCCCCGACAGGGGGCTTAATGAGCAGTTCTTC
CASSPDRGLNEQFF
>-|-|TRBV2|TRBJ1-1
TGTGCCAGCAAGGCAGCCTTGAACACTGAAGCTTTCTTT
CASKAALNTEAFF
>-|-|TRBV6-5|TRBJ2-2
TGTGCCAGCGGGGACGGGGGGCAAATCGGGGAGCTGTTTTTT
CASGDGGQIGELFF
>-|-|TRBV19|TRBJ1-3
TGTGCCAGTAGTAGCAGGGGTGGAGACACCATATATTTT
CASSSRGGDTIYF
>TRBD2|-|TRBV14|TRBJ2-1
TGTGCCAGCAGCCAATCAGCTAGCGGGACCCCGAACAATGAGCAGTTCTTC
CASSQSASGTPNNEQFF
>-|-|TRBV9|TRBJ2-7
TGTGCCAGCAGCGTAGTGGGGGACCCCTCCTACGAGCAGTACTTC
CASSVVGDPSYEQYF
>TRBD1|-|TRBV29-1|TRBJ2-3
TGCAGCGTGCAAGGACAGGGACCTAGCACAGATACGCAGTATTTT
CSVQGQGPSTDTQYF
>-|once|TRBV13|TRBJ2-5
TGTGCCAGCAGCCCAAAGGGCGGAGCACAAGAGACCCAGTACTTC
CASSPKGGAQETQYF
>TRBD2|-|TRBV4-2|TRBJ2-7
TGTGCCAGCAGCCAAGGCATCGGTCCTAGCGGGAGGGCCTCCTACGAGCAGTACTTC
CASSQGIGPSGRASYEQYF
>-|-|TRBV5-1|TRBJ2-1
TGCGCCAGCAGCTGGGCTACCCATGGATCCGATGAGCAGTTCTTC
CASSWATHGSDEQFF
>-|-|TRBV6-4|TRBJ1-5
TGTGCCAGGGCAGGGCGGGGCTTTATTGGGAGCAATCAGCCCCAGCATTTT
CARAGRGFIGSNQPQHF
>TRBD1|-|TRBV7-7|TRBJ2-2
TGTGCTAGCAGCCCCGGGACAGGGTTGAACACCGGGGAGCTGTTTTTT
CASSPGTGLNTGELFF
>TRBD1|-|TRBV2|TRBJ1-5
TGTGCCAGCAGACTCGGGACAGGGATGGGCCAGCCCCAGCATTTT
CASRLGTGMGQPQHF
>-|few|TRBV20-1|TRBJ1-5
TGCAGTGCTAGTGGCAGCAATCAGCCCCAGCATTTT
CSASGSNQPQHF
>-|-|TRBV2|TRBJ2-7
TGTGCCAGCAGTGAAGCCAACGAGCAGTACTTC
CASSEANEQYF
>-|-|TRBV6-6|TRBJ2-3
TGTGCCAGCAGTTACCGCCGCTGGCTAGGAACAGATACGCAGTATTTT
CASSYRRWLGTDTQYF
>TRBD2|once|TRBV4-1|TRBJ2-1
TGCGCCAGCAGCCAAGGTCCACTAGCGCCTTACAATGAGCAGTTCTTC
CASSQGPLAPYNEQFF
>TRBD1|once|TRBV7-9|TRBJ1-4
TGTGCCAGCAGCTTCACAGGGGGCGGGGATGAAAAACTGTTTTTT
CASSFTGGGDEKLFF
>-|-|TRBV15|TRBJ1-6
TGTGCCACCAGCAGAGACGTGGATTCACCCCTCCACTTT
CATSRDVDSPLHF
>-|few|TRBV5-1|TRBJ1-1
TGCGCCAGCAGCCAAGATGGACCCGGTCGGAACACTGAAGCTTTCTTT
CASSQDGPGRNTEAFF
>TRBD2|-|TRBV2|TRBJ2-1
TGTGCCAGCAGTACGGGAGGGCAAAATGAGCAGTTCTTC
CASSTGGQNEQFF
>-|few|TRBV6-1|TRBJ1-1
TGTGCCAGCAGTGAAGTAACAGGGCCTGAAGCTTTCTTT
CASSEVTGPEAFF
>-|-|TRBV27|TRBJ2-5
TGTGCCAGCAGTCCCTTCCCCGGGGATTTGGAGACCCAGTACTTC
CASSPFPGDLETQYF
>-|-|TRBV3-1/TRBV3-2|TRBJ1-5
TGTGCCAGCAGCCAAGGGTCTCGCGGGGGGAGCAATCAGCCCCAGCATTTT
CASSQGSRGGSNQPQHF
>-|-|TRBV6-1|TRBJ2-3
TGTGCCAGCAGTGAAGGCGGGGCCCTGGGGGATACGCAGTATTTT
CASSEGGALGDTQYF
>TRBD2|once|TRBV3-1/TRBV3-2|TRBJ2-7
TGTGCCAGCAGCTCTAGCGGGAACTCCTACGAGCAGTACTTC
CASSSSGNSYEQYF
>TRBD1|-|TRBV28|TRBJ1-5
TGTGCCAGCAGTTTAAGGACAGGATTGGCCCAGCCCCAGCATTTT
CASSLRTGLAQPQHF
>-|-|TRBV6-1|TRBJ1-1
TGTGCCAGCAGTGAATCGTGGGGAAACACTGAAGCTTTCTTT
CASSESWGNTEAFF